The following is a T cell receptor (delta chain) sequence with its context. The antigen is undetermined. These data belong to a study of Vδ1+ human thymocytes. Broader study findings: Bulk repertoire data may be misinterpreted because of unexpected Vdelta2 sequences. Highly polyclonal TRG and TRD repertoires with Gaussian CDR3 length distributions appeared in thymus.

V was clipped by 0 bases and J by 7 bases, with 27 bases between them. This CDR3 comprises 19 residues. The germline CDR1 and CDR2 sequences are TSWWSYY and QGS. Extracted RNA was reverse transcribed into cDNA. The CDR3 regions were amplified by multiplex PCR from V-gene primers to a constant-region primer. TCRdb ran CATT on the multiplex PCR reads. The sample carries 45,000 to 60,000 delta-chain clones, about 15% recorded once. The chain combines TRDV1 with TRDJ1; the D gene is possibly TRDD2 (9 bases). Sequences were obtained from Vdelta1+ gamma-delta thymocytes from the thymus. Subset defined: FACS-sorted CD3+ TCRalphabeta- TCRVdelta1+ TCRVdelta2- thymocytes. The sequence derives from a girl younger than two who had congenital heart surgery. CDR3 in DNA: TGTGCTCTTGGGGAACTTTTTCCTTCCTACCGTCTGGGGGACCTTAAACTCATCTTT. Its protein product is CALGELFPSYRLGDLKLIF.